This T cell receptor (beta chain) was captured in a study of blood T cell repertoires in COVID-19. Study summary: Whether acute or convalescent, the COVID-19 samples came from the United States, Italy and Spain. Sources were T cells, B-cell-depleted T cells, or PBMCs; the material itself was cDNA or gDNA.

Assay: immunoSEQ multiplex PCR; the TCRdb copy retains only in-frame clones and omits some. Of approximately 300,000 clones listed, approximately 85% are singletons. Looked up from germline, CDR1 is SGHAT and CDR2 is FQNNGV. V was shortened by 5 bases and J by 2 bases, with 13 bases between the two germline ends. This CDR3 is built from 15 residues. The receptor's source is a human donor with COVID-19, enrolled during active disease. The donor label of this sample is uncertain. The chain has TRBV11-2 and TRBJ1-3; D gene uncertain. Sample: peripheral blood. Here the CDR3 reads CASSPHPGTGNTIYF. In nucleotides, the CDR3 is TGTGCCAGCAGCCCCCACCCCGGGACTGGAAACACCATATATTTT.